This T cell receptor (beta chain) was recovered during a study of CD8 T cells in ankylosing spondylitis. This clonotype was observed a handful of times. This CDR3 has 19 residues. Looked up from germline, CDR1 is ENHRY and CDR2 is SYGVKD. The V end was cut by 3 bases, the J end by 0 bases, with 21 bases between. TCRdb re-analysed the 5' RACE reads in MiXCR, keeping a single row per CDR3 protein. The table has 150,000 to 200,000 distinct CDR3 sequences, around 10% seen once. Sequenced: blood, either unsorted or a sorted T cell fraction (not recorded which). The receptor comes from a male donor with ankylosing spondylitis or in good health (not recorded which). The chain combines TRBV10-3 with TRBJ2-1, with D perhaps TRBD2 (6 bases). CDR3: CAISDWDSRGTLSYNEQFF. DNA of the CDR3: TGTGCCATCAGTGATTGGGACTCCAGAGGTACCCTCTCCTACAATGAGCAGTTCTTC.